The 19 T cell receptor beta chains below come from one sample, sequenced in a study of blood T cells in healthy people across ages. Primed by a sample-barcoded 5' primer and a J-beta primer mix, a second PCR proceeded for roughly 6 to 12 cycles. TCRdb reprocessed the 5' RACE reads via MiXCR and lists one record per CDR3 protein. In the table there are roughly 680,000 distinct CDR3 sequences, more than 40% of which are singletons. Sequencing used blood. The receptors come from a woman aged 60-70 years in good health.

The J gene is TRBJ1-3, the V gene TRBV2; 7 nucleotides match TRBD1. Per germline, CDR1 SNHLY and CDR2 FYNNEI. The V and J ends lost 6 bases and 2 bases, in that order; junction bases with no gene match: 10. This CDR3 region has 16 residues. CDR3 region: CASRFQGGFAGNTIYF. In DNA, the CDR3 is TGTGCCAGCAGATTCCAGGGGGGATTCGCTGGAAACACCATATATTTT.

This clonotype was seen repeatedly, ten times or more. The V gene is TRBV6-5, the J gene TRBJ2-3; D ambiguous. The germline CDR1 and CDR2 sequences are MNHEY and SVGAGI. Trimming cost V 2 bases and J 0 bases, with 9 bases left between them. The CDR3 is made up of 15 amino acids. CDR3 loop: CASSYRADSTDTQYF. The CDR3 bases are TGTGCCAGCAGTTACAGGGCGGATAGCACAGATACGCAGTATTTT.

The chain couples TRBV6-2 or TRBV6-3 to TRBJ2-1; perhaps TRBD2 as D (6 bases). CDR3 length: 16 residues. V lost 5 bases and J lost 0, with 14 bases in between. Germline V gene sequence: CDR1 MNHEY, CDR2 SVGEGT. CDR3 region: CASSSWGRSSYNEQFF. In DNA, the CDR3 is TGTGCCAGCAGTAGTTGGGGGAGGAGCTCCTACAATGAGCAGTTCTTC.

Of note for this clonotype: This may stem from a read error, because a much larger clone lies one nucleotide away. This chain uses TRBV15 with TRBJ1-2; D is possibly TRBD1 (6 bases). The CDR3 loop spans 17 amino acids. The ends were cut back, 0 bases at V and 4 bases at J, with 18 bases in the middle. CDR1 and CDR2 from the germline V gene are LNHNV and YYDKDF (reference sequence). The chain's CDR3 is CATSRDMVQGYVYGYTF. DNA of the CDR3: TGTGCCACCAGCAGAGATATGGTGCAGGGGTACGTCTATGGCTACACCTTC.

The chain carries TRBV7-2 and TRBJ2-3; 7 nucleotides align to TRBD2. The CDR3 contains 16 residues. After removal of 5 bases from V and 0 bases from J, the junction contained 8 bases not matched to a gene. Germline V lookup: CDR1 SGHTA, CDR2 FQGNSA. CDR3 DNA: TGTGCCAGCAGCGCTAAAATACTAGCGAGCACAGATACGCAGTATTTT. Amino acid sequence: CASSAKILASTDTQYF. Full variable domain (outside the CDR3, taken from reference TRBV7-2 and TRBJ2-3): GAGVSQSPSNKVTEKGKDVELRCDPISGHTALYWYRQSLGQGLEFLIYFQGNSAPDKSGLPSDRFSAERTGGSVSTLTIQRTQQEDSAVYLCASSAKILASTDTQYFGPGTRLTVL.

The rearrangement links TRBV7-2 to TRBJ2-7; TRBD2 might be the D (6 bases). Trimming shortened V by 5 bases and J by 6 bases, and 14 bases separated the two germline ends. The germline gives CDR1 SGHTA, CDR2 FQGNSA. The CDR3 is 13 residues long. As DNA, the CDR3 is TGTGCCAGCAGCGTACTAAACGGGGGCGAGCAGTACTTC. Its protein is CASSVLNGGEQYF.

The chain is built from TRBV24-1 and TRBJ2-1, with 8 bases identical to TRBD1. The CDR3 sequence is 13 residues long. Germline V lookup: CDR1 KGHDR, CDR2 SFDVKD. After removal of 4 bases from V and 9 bases from J, the junction contained 4 bases not matched to a gene. CDR3 DNA sequence: TGTGCCACCAGTGAGCCCGACAGGGGTGAGCAGTTCTTC. Translating gives CATSEPDRGEQFF.

In this sample, this clonotype turned up a few times. V and J are TRBV4-2 and TRBJ1-2; D is possibly TRBD1 (5 bases). This CDR3 region has 16 residues. Germline V gene sequence: CDR1 LGHNA, CDR2 YNFKEQ. Deletions cut 0 bases from V and 4 bases from J, with 15 bases between. In DNA, the CDR3 is TGTGCCAGCAGCCAAGAATCTTTGGTCGGGGGCTATGGCTACACCTTC. This translates into CASSQESLVGGYGYTF.

This sequence joins TRBV29-1 and TRBJ2-3; 12 bases are a match to TRBD2. The ends lost 1 base at V and 2 bases at J; junction bases unmatched: 4. The length of the CDR3 is 16 residues. Germline-derived CDR1 and CDR2 are SQVTM and ANQGSEA. The DNA for the CDR3 is TGCAGCGTTGAAGGAGGACTAGCGGGGATCACAGATACGCAGTATTTT. This gives the protein CSVEGGLAGITDTQYF.

The chain links TRBV15 to TRBJ1-1; TRBD1 is a possible D gene (6 bases). CDR3 length: 15 residues. Trimming pared 0 bases from V and 1 base from J, leaving 9 bases between. Germline CDR1 reads LNHNV; CDR2 reads YYDKDF (reference sequence). The CDR3 region is CATSRDDRPNTEAFF. The CDR3 DNA sequence: TGTGCCACCAGCAGAGACGACAGGCCGAACACTGAAGCTTTCTTT.

This clonotype was counted between two and nine times. The chain employs TRBV29-1 and TRBJ1-2, with D unresolved. Germline values: CDR1 SQVTM, CDR2 ANQGSEA. The CDR3 covers 9 residues. Trimming shortened V by 6 bases and J by 10 bases, and 9 bases separated the two germline ends. CDR3 coding DNA: TGCAGCGTCGGGCTGCCCTACACCTTC. Encoded protein: CSVGLPYTF.

The chain carries TRBV7-2 and TRBJ2-7; D gene unclear. With 1 base removed from V and 0 bases from J, the gap between germline ends came to 13 bases. The germline V gene has CDR1 SGHTA and CDR2 FQGNSA. This CDR3 contains 16 residues. CDR3: CASSLGTALSSYEQYF. CDR3 in DNA: TGTGCCAGCAGCTTAGGGACGGCGTTAAGCTCCTACGAGCAGTACTTC.

The chain combines TRBV7-9 with TRBJ1-4; no reliable D call. CDR3 size: 17 residues. CDR1 and CDR2 (germline): SEHNR, FQNEAQ (reference sequence). The germline V and J ends were trimmed by 2 bases and 12 bases, with 25 bases remaining between them. The CDR3 is CASSLPPTPRGVAELFF. The CDR3 DNA reads TGTGCCAGCAGCTTACCCCCAACACCGCGCGGAGTGGCGGAACTGTTTTTT.

This clonotype occurred a few times. The chain recombines TRBV10-2 with TRBJ2-7, with TRBD1 matching 7 bases. V shed 10 bases and J 2 bases; nucleotides not matched to a gene: 11. The CDR3 totals 14 residues. Germline loops: CDR1 WSHSY, CDR2 SAAADI. The CDR3 nucleotides read TGCGCCACCAGGGATCGGGACAGAGCCTACGAGCAGTACTTC. Translating it yields CATRDRDRAYEQYF.

The genes are TRBV29-1 and TRBJ2-3; D remains ambiguous. V was clipped by 2 bases and J by 2 bases, with 2 bases between them. This CDR3 has 11 residues. Germline V gene sequence: CDR1 SQVTM, CDR2 ANQGSEA. The CDR3 DNA follows: TGCAGCGTTGAAAACACAGATACGCAGTATTTT. Amino acid sequence: CSVENTDTQYF.

The count of this clonotype is one. This chain connects TRBV27 to TRBJ1-6; D not certain. CDR1 is MNHEY and CDR2 is SMNVEV in the germline V gene (reference sequence). The V end lost 3 bases, the J end lost 4 bases, and 16 bases lay between the germline ends. The CDR3 loop spans 17 amino acids. For the CDR3, the DNA is TGTGCCAGCAGTTTGGGGTGGGCAGGTCCGTATAATTCACCCCTCCACTTT. It encodes CASSLGWAGPYNSPLHF.

The V call is TRBV7-2, the J call TRBJ2-3; D assignment may be TRBD1 or TRBD2 (5 bases each). The ends were cut back, 5 bases at V and 2 bases at J, with 11 bases in the middle. CDR3 length: 14 amino acids. From germline, CDR1 is SGHTA and CDR2 FQGNSA. In nucleotides, the CDR3 is TGTGCCAGCAGCCTACTAGGGGTCACAGATACGCAGTATTTT. Translated: CASSLLGVTDTQYF.

CDR3 loop: CASSQEEGTAFF. The CDR3 DNA is TGTGCCAGCAGCCAAGAAGAGGGGACCGCTTTCTTT. The V and J genes are TRBV3-1 and TRBJ1-1, with a weak D call TRBD1 (5 bases). Germline V gene sequence: CDR1 LGHDT, CDR2 YNNKEL (reference sequence). V was clipped by 0 bases and J by 11 bases, with 10 bases between them. The CDR3 has 12 amino acids.

The V and J genes are TRBV7-3 and TRBJ2-1, with D possibly matching TRBD2 (6 bases). Germline CDR1 is SGHTA and CDR2 is FQGTGA. Trimming removed 2 bases at V and 8 bases at J, with 13 bases between. CDR3 length: 14 residues. CDR3: CASSLYPGEDEQFF. The DNA of the CDR3 is TGTGCCAGCAGCTTATACCCGGGAGAGGATGAGCAGTTCTTC.